This T cell receptor (beta chain) was sequenced for a study of T-cell memory formation after mild COVID-19. Whole-study findings and limits: Contracting CD4+ clones lay largely in CM and EM, with CD8+ ones residing in EMRA. Cross-reactive memory seemingly joined, as some responding clones were found in pre-infection memory. There was a balanced CD4/CD8 profile in clones contracting day 15 to 85, and later expanders leaned CD4+.

V was trimmed by 0 bases and J by 2 bases, leaving 10 bases between them. The germline gives CDR1 SGHRS, CDR2 YFSETQ. The length of the CDR3 is 15 residues. TCRdb itself ran the 5' RACE reads through MiXCR, one entry per CDR3 protein. The sample shows 35,000 to 40,000 distinct CDR3 sequences, over 5% of them seen only once. In this sample, this clonotype turned up many times. Its antigen is unidentified. This receptor was obtained from an adult who had mild COVID-19 (a few samples of this study predate the infection). Cell type and time point are not known. Sequences were obtained from PBMCs or a T cell subset sorted from them (not recorded which). The chain joins TRBV5-1 to TRBJ2-3; TRBD2 is a possible D gene (5 bases). The CDR3 nucleotides are TGCGCCAGCAGCTTGGTGACGGGGAACACAGATACGCAGTATTTT. This translates into CASSLVTGNTDTQYF.